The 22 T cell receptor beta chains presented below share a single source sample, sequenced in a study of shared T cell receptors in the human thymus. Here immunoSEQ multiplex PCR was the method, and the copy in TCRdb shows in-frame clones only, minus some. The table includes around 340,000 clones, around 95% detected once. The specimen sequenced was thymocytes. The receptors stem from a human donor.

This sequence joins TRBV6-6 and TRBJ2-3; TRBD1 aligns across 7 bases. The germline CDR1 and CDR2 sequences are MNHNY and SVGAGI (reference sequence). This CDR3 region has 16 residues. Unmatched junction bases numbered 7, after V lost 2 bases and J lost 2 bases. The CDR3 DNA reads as TGTGCCAGCAGTTACCCCGGACAGGATTCCACAGATACGCAGTATTTT. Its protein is CASSYPGQDSTDTQYF.

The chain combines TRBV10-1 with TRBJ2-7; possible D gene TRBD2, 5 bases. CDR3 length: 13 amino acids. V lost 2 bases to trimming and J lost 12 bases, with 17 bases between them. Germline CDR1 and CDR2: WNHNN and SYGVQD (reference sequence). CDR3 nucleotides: TGCGCCAGCAGTGAGAACCGGGATTACCCGCCGTACTTC. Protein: CASSENRDYPPYF.

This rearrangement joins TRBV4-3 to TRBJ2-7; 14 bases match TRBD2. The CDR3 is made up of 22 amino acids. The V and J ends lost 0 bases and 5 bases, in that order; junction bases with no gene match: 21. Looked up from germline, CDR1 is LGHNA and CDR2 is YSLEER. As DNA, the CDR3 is TGCGCCAGCAGCCAAGACCGTCGTCCGGGACTAGCGGGAGAATGGGGGCCTAACGAGCAGTACTTC. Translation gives CASSQDRRPGLAGEWGPNEQYF.

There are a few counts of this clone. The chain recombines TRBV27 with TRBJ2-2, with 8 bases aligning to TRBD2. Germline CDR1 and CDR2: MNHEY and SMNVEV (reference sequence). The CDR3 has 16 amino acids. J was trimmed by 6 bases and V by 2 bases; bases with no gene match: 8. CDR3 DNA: TGTGCCAGCAGTTTAGCGGGCGGGAGGACTTCCGGGGAGCTGTTTTTT. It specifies CASSLAGGRTSGELFF.

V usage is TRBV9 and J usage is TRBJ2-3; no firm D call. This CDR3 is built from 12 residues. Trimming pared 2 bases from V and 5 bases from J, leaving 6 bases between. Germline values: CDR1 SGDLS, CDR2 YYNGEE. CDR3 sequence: CASSVVRDTQYF. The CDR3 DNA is TGTGCCAGCAGCGTGGTGCGAGATACGCAGTATTTT.

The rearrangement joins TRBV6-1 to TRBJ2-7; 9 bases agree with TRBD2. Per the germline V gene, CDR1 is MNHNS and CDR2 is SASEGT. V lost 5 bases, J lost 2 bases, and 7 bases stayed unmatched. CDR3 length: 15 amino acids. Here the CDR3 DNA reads TGTGCCAGCAGTTTAAAGACTAGCGGAACCTACGAGCAGTACTTC. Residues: CASSLKTSGTYEQYF.

This CDR3 reads CASSYGTSGLYNEQFF. CDR3 DNA: TGTGCCAGCAGCTACGGGACTAGCGGGTTGTACAATGAGCAGTTCTTC. The genes are TRBV5-6 and TRBJ2-1; 12 bases align to TRBD2. This CDR3 comprises 16 residues. J lost 4 bases, V lost 3 bases, and 5 bases had no gene match. In germline, CDR1 is SGHDT, CDR2 YYEEEE. The full variable domain, in which reference TRBV5-6 and TRBJ2-1 provide the parts outside the CDR3, is DAGVTQSPTHLIKTRGQQVTLRCSPKSGHDTVSWYQQALGQGPQFIFQYYEEEERQRGNFPDRFSGHQFPNYSSELNVNALLLGDSALYLCASSYGTSGLYNEQFFGPGTRLTVL.

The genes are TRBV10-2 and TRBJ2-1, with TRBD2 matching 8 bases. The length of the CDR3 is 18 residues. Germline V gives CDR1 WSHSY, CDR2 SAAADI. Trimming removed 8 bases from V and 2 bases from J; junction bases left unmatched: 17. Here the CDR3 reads CASPPGTRSGTPYNEQFF. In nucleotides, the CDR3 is TGCGCCAGCCCGCCCGGGACTAGATCGGGGACTCCCTACAATGAGCAGTTCTTC.

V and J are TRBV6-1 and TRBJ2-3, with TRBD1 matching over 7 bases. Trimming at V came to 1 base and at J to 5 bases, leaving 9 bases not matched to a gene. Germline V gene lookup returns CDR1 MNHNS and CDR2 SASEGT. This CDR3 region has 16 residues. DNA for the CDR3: TGTGCCAGCAGTGAAGTACGGGACAGAAAGCTAGATACGCAGTATTTT. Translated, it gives CASSEVRDRKLDTQYF.

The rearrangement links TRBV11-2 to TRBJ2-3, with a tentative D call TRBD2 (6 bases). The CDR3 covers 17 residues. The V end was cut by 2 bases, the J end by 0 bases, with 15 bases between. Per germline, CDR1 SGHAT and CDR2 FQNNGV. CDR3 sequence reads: CASSLCGSGASTDTQYF. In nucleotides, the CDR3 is TGTGCCAGCAGCTTATGTGGTAGCGGAGCTAGCACAGATACGCAGTATTTT.

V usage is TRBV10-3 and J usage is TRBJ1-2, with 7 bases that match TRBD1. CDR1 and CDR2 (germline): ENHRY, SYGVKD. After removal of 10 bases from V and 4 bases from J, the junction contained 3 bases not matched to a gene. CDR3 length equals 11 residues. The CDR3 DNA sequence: TGTGCCAGCCAGGGGGGCTATGGCTACACCTTC. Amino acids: CASQGGYGYTF.

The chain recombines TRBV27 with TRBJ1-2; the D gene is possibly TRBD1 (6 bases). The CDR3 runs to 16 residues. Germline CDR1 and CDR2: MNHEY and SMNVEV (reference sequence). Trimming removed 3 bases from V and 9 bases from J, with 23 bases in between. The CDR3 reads CASSFNRDRSLLRYTF. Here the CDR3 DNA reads TGTGCCAGCAGTTTTAACCGCGACAGGTCCTTACTTCGCTACACCTTC.

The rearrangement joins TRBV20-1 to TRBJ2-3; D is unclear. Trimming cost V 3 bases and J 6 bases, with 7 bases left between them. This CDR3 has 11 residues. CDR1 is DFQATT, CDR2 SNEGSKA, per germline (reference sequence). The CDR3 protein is CSARGLDTQYF. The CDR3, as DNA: TGCAGTGCTAGGGGTTTGGATACGCAGTATTTT.

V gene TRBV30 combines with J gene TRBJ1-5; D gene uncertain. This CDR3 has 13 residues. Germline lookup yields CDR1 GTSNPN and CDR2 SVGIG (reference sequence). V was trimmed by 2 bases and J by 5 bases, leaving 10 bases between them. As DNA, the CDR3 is TGTGCCTGGAGTCACGACAAATATCAGCCCCAGCATTTT. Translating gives CAWSHDKYQPQHF.

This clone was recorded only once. The CDR3 reads CASHAAGANVLTF. In DNA, the CDR3 is TGTGCCAGCCACGCGGCTGGGGCCAACGTCCTGACTTTC. V usage is TRBV28 and J usage is TRBJ2-6, with no clear D. V lost 8 bases to trimming and J lost 2 bases, with 7 bases between them. CDR1 is MDHEN and CDR2 is SYDVKM in the germline V gene. There are 13 residues in the CDR3.

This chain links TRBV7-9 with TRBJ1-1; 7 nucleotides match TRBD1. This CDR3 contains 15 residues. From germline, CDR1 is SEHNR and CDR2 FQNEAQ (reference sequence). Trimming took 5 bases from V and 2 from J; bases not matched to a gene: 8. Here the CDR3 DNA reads TGTGCCAGCAGCCTTGGACAGGACTTCAACACTGAAGCTTTCTTT. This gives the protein CASSLGQDFNTEAFF.

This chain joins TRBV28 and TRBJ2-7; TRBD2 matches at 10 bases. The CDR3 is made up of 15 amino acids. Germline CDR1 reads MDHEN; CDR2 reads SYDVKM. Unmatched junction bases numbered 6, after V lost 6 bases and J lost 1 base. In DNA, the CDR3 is TGTGCCAGCAGGCCTTCTAGCGGGAGATCCTACGAGCAGTACTTC. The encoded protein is CASRPSSGRSYEQYF.

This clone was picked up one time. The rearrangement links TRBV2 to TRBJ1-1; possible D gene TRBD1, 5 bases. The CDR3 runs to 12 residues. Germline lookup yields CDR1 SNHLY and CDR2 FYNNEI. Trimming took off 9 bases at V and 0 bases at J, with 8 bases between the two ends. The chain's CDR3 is CASLQVNTEAFF. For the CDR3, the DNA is TGTGCCAGTCTACAGGTGAACACTGAAGCTTTCTTT. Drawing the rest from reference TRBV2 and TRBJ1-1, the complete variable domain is EPEVTQTPSHQVTQMGQEVILRCVPISNHLYFYWYRQILGQKVEFLVSFYNNEISEKSEIFDDQFSVERPDGSNFTLKIRSTKLEDSAMYFCASLQVNTEAFFGQGTRLTVV.

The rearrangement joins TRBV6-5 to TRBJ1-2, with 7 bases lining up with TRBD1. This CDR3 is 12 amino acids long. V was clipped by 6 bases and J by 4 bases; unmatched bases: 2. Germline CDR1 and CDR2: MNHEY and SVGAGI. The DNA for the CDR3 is TGTGCCAGCAGACAGGGGAGCTATGGCTACACCTTC. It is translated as CASRQGSYGYTF.

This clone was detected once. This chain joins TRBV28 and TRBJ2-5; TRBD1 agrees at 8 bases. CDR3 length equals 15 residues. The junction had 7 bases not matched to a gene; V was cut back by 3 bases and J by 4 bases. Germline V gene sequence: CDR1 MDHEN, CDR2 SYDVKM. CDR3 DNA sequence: TGTGCCAGCAGTTTCCTGGACAGGGATGGAGAGACCCAGTACTTC. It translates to CASSFLDRDGETQYF.

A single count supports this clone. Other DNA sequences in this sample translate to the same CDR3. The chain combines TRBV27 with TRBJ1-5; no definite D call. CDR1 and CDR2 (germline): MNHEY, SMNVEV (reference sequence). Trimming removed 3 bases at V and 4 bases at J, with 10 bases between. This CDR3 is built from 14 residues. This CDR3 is CASSFRRSNQPQHF. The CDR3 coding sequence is TGTGCCAGCAGTTTTCGACGCTCAAATCAGCCCCAGCATTTT.

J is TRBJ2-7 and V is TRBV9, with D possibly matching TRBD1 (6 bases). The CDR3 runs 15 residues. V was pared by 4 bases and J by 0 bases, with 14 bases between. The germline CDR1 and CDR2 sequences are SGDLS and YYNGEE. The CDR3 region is CASSPQGQPSYEQYF. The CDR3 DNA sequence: TGTGCCAGCAGCCCCCAAGGACAGCCCTCCTACGAGCAGTACTTC.